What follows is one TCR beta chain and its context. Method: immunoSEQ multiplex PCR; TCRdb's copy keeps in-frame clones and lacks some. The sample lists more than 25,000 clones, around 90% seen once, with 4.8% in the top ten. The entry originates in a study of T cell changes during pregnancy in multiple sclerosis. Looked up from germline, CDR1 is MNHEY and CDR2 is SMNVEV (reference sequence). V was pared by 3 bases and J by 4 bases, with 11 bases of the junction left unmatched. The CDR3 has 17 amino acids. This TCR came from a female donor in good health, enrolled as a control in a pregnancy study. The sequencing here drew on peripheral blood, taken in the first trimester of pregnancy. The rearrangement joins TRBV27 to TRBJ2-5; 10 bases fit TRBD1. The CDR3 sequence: CASSLNRQGADRETQYF. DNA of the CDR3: TGTGCCAGCAGTTTGAACCGACAGGGGGCTGATCGAGAGACCCAGTACTTC.